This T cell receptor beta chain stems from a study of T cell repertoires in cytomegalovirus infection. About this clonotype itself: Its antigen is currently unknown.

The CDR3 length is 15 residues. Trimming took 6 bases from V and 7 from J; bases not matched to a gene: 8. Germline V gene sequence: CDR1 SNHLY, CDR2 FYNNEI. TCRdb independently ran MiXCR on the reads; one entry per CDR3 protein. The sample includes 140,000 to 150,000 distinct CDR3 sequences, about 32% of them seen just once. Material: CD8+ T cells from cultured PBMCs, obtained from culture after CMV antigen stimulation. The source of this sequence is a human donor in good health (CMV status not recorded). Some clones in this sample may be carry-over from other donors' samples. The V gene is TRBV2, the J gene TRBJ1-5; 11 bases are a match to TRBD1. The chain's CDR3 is CASRTGTGGSQPQHF. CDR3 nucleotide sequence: TGTGCCAGCAGAACCGGGACAGGGGGTTCCCAGCCCCAGCATTTT.